The table lists the clone carrying this T cell receptor beta chain with many counts. At one end the junction does not follow the germline gene, possibly because of a read error. Construction of the TCR beta libraries employed iRepertoire HTBI primers in conjunction with Arm-PCR of CDR3 regions. Original analysis: Samples collectively showed fewer than 80 TRBV and roughly 15 TRBJ segments. In TCRdb, the multiplex PCR reads were re-called with MiXCR into one record per CDR3 protein. For this entry, the V and J calls and clone size follow TCRdb and not the study's own pipeline. The sample shows 450,000 to 600,000 distinct CDR3 sequences, about a sixth of them seen only once. The data were taken from a study of regulatory T cells in long-lasting Graves disease. Time point noted: newly diagnosed GD, antithyroid drugs for less than 3 months. PBMC RNA was the source of the TCR library. From an endocrinology department in Xi'an, China, came the patients.

The CDR3 has 14 amino acids. These same records also appear under a second study, on T cells in Graves' hyperthyroidism and ophthalmopathy.

The chain recombines TRBV12-3 or TRBV12-4 with TRBJ2-1; TRBD2 matches 9 bases. The sequencing here drew on peripheral blood mononuclear cells (PBMCs), taken at new diagnosis, from a patient treated with antithyroid drugs. This TCR was sampled from a man aged 35-49 years with Graves disease. The CDR3 region is CASSVAGAYNEQFF. CDR3 bases: TGTGCCAGCAGTGTAGCGGGGGCCTACAATGAGCAGTTCTTC.